The 32 T cell receptor beta chains below all came from one sample that was sequenced in a study of response to subunit inactivated influenza vaccine. MiXCR was run by TCRdb on the RT-PCR reads, yielding one entry per CDR3 protein. This table holds about 700,000 distinct CDR3 sequences, more than 15% found once. Specimen: PBMCs from blood, collected about 11 days after vaccination. These receptors came from a man over 45 who received an inactivated influenza vaccine.

This clonotype was observed a few times. The CDR3 bases are TGCGCCAGCAGCGTAGGGACAGACTCTGGGGCCAACGTCCTGACTTTC. It is translated as CASSVGTDSGANVLTF. The rearrangement uses TRBV5-1 and TRBJ2-6; 7 nucleotides align to TRBD1. V lost 4 bases and J lost 0; bases outside the gene matches: 4. The V gene's germline CDR1 is SGHRS and CDR2 YFSETQ. The CDR3 length is 16 residues. Full variable domain (remainder filled in from reference TRBV5-1 and TRBJ2-6): KAGVTQTPRYLIKTRGQQVTLSCSPISGHRSVSWYQQTPGQGLQFLFEYFSETQRNKGNFPGRFSGRQFSNSRSEMNVSTLELGDSALYLCASSVGTDSGANVLTFGAGSRLTVL.

This clonotype has only a few counts. The V and J genes are TRBV6-1 and TRBJ1-3, with a possible D match to TRBD1 (5 bases). Trimming took 8 bases from V and 4 from J, leaving 15 bases between them. CDR1 and CDR2 (germline): MNHNS, SASEGT. The CDR3 consists of 14 residues. For the CDR3, the DNA is TGTGCCAGCGCGGGGGATTTCACGGGAAACACCATATATTTT. This codes for CASAGDFTGNTIYF.

The chain combines TRBV30 with TRBJ2-1, with D tentatively TRBD2 (5 bases). Between the trimmed V and J ends, which lost 0 bases and 3 bases, there was a span of 9 bases. The germline V gene encodes CDR1 GTSNPN and CDR2 SVGIG (reference sequence). This CDR3 has 14 amino acids. The CDR3 bases are TGTGCCTGGAGTGTACTCAGCGGCTACAATGAGCAGTTCTTC. Translated: CAWSVLSGYNEQFF.

This clonotype was seen ten or more times. The chain couples TRBV5-5 to TRBJ2-5; no clear D gene. The CDR3 has 14 amino acids. The germline gives CDR1 SGHKS, CDR2 YYEKEE (reference sequence). V was pared by 1 base and J by 2 bases, with 9 bases between. CDR3 in DNA: TGTGCCAGCAGCTTGTTTCAGGATCAAGAGACCCAGTACTTC. This gives the protein CASSLFQDQETQYF.

The chain combines TRBV20-1 with TRBJ1-5, with D unclear. The CDR3 consists of 13 residues. The germline CDR1 and CDR2 sequences are DFQATT and SNEGSKA (reference sequence). V shed 5 bases and J shed 1 base, with 9 bases lying between them. The CDR3 sequence: CSAYDWSNQPQHF. The CDR3, as DNA: TGCAGTGCTTATGACTGGAGCAATCAGCCCCAGCATTTT.

The V and J genes are TRBV23-1 and TRBJ2-7; TRBD2 is a possible D gene (6 bases). TRBV23-1 is designated an ORF whose function remains uncertain. CDR3 size: 14 residues. Trimming removed 0 bases from V and 2 bases from J, with 8 bases in between. CDR3 amino acids: CASSQSPGAYEQYF. The CDR3 DNA is TGCGCCAGCAGTCAATCGCCGGGAGCCTACGAGCAGTACTTC.

This clonotype has a handful of counts. The chain recombines TRBV20-1 with TRBJ1-2, with TRBD1 matching over 7 bases. The CDR3 spans 11 residues. Losses at the gene ends were 2 bases for V and 11 bases for J; bases not matched to a gene: 5. Germline values: CDR1 DFQATT, CDR2 SNEGSKA (reference sequence). Here the CDR3 reads CSARTDRVYTF. The CDR3 nucleotides read TGCAGTGCTAGAACAGACAGGGTTTACACCTTC.

This clonotype was counted only a few times. The chain has TRBV10-3 and TRBJ2-7, with D possibly matching TRBD2 (6 bases). The V end lost 0 bases, the J end lost 3 bases, and 12 bases lay between the germline ends. CDR1 and CDR2 (germline): ENHRY, SYGVKD. The CDR3 totals 15 residues. The CDR3 nucleotides read TGTGCCATCAGTGAGTCGCCGGGAGCTCACTACGAGCAGTACTTC. This encodes CAISESPGAHYEQYF.

The chain couples TRBV12-3 or TRBV12-4 to TRBJ2-7; possibly TRBD1 or TRBD2 for D (5 bases each). The length of the CDR3 is 15 residues. Deletions cut 2 bases from V and 0 bases from J, with 11 bases between. CDR3 protein: CASSLPGRSSYEQYF. The CDR3, as DNA: TGTGCCAGCAGTTTACCGGGACGGAGCTCCTACGAGCAGTACTTC.

This clonotype has ten or more counts. J is TRBJ2-5 and V is TRBV5-1, with D possibly matching TRBD2 (6 bases). The J call could be wrong; TRBJ2-3 is a better fit for the DNA end. Germline V lookup: CDR1 SGHRS, CDR2 YFSETQ. The CDR3 loop spans 11 amino acids. The chain's CDR3 is CASSLGGAQYF. The CDR3 DNA reads TGCGCCAGCAGCTTGGGCGGGGCACAGTATTTT.

The rearrangement joins TRBV14 to TRBJ1-1; no firm D call. Deletions cut 3 bases from V and 0 bases from J, with 8 bases between. CDR3 length: 14 residues. CDR1 and CDR2 from the germline V gene are SGHDN and FVKESK. The CDR3 DNA sequence: TGTGCCAGCAGCCAGGCCAGCATGAACACTGAAGCTTTCTTT. It encodes CASSQASMNTEAFF. Full variable domain (remainder filled in from reference TRBV14 and TRBJ1-1): EAGVTQFPSHSVIEKGQTVTLRCDPISGHDNLYWYRRVMGKEIKFLLHFVKESKQDESGMPNNRFLAERTGGTYSTLKVQPAELEDSGVYFCASSQASMNTEAFFGQGTRLTVV.

The rearrangement uses TRBV28 and TRBJ2-3, with TRBD2 matching over 11 bases. The CDR3 has 16 residues. V gave up 7 bases and J gave up 2 bases; unmatched junction bases: 8. Looked up from germline, CDR1 is MDHEN and CDR2 is SYDVKM. The CDR3 DNA sequence: TGTGCCAGCAACTCCGGGACTAGCGGACTCACAGATACGCAGTATTTT. The encoded protein is CASNSGTSGLTDTQYF.

A few counts support this clonotype. This chain uses TRBV20-1 with TRBJ2-7, with 7 nucleotides matching TRBD2. With 0 bases clipped from V and 5 bases from J, the junction kept 13 bases outside the gene matches. CDR1 is DFQATT and CDR2 is SNEGSKA in the germline V gene (reference sequence). This CDR3 region has 16 residues. The CDR3: CSARDPGRVRSDEQYF. DNA for the CDR3: TGCAGTGCTAGAGATCCTGGGAGGGTTAGATCGGACGAGCAGTACTTC.

The CDR3 DNA sequence: TGCGCCAGCAGTCAACCGTCGGAAGCGGGAGGATTGAGGAATGAGCAGTTCTTC. Amino acids: CASSQPSEAGGLRNEQFF. The V call is TRBV23-1, the J call TRBJ2-1, with 9 bases identical to TRBD2. TRBV23-1 belongs to the ORF category, with a function that is uncertain. CDR3 length: 18 amino acids. Trimming at V came to 2 bases and at J to 7 bases, leaving 15 bases not matched to a gene.

CDR3 in amino acids: CASRPGLAADTQYF. The CDR3 DNA reads TGTGCCAGCCGTCCGGGACTAGCGGCTGATACGCAGTATTTT. The chain has TRBV12-3 or TRBV12-4 and TRBJ2-3, with 11 bases fitting TRBD2. CDR3 length: 14 amino acids. V lost 8 bases to trimming and J lost 6 bases; unmatched junction nucleotides: 7.

This clonotype was recorded a few times. The chain employs TRBV4-3 and TRBJ2-5; TRBD2 matches at 9 bases. The V gene end was trimmed by 0 bases and the J gene end by 5 bases; junction bases not matched to a gene: 13. Per the germline V gene, CDR1 is LGHNA and CDR2 is YSLEER. The CDR3 has 18 residues. The DNA of the CDR3 is TGCGCCAGCAGCCAAGATCTGAGCGGGAGGTCCCTCTGGGAGACCCAGTACTTC. Amino acids: CASSQDLSGRSLWETQYF.

This chain joins TRBV11-2 and TRBJ2-3, with D possibly called TRBD1 or TRBD2 (5 bases each). Germline CDR1 SGHAT, CDR2 FQNNGV. The ends were cut back, 5 bases at V and 3 bases at J, with 18 bases in the middle. The CDR3 totals 16 residues. This CDR3 is CASSLNRDAKTDTQYF. DNA of the CDR3: TGTGCCAGCAGCCTAAACCGGGACGCAAAAACAGATACGCAGTATTTT. Drawing the rest from reference TRBV11-2 and TRBJ2-3, the complete variable domain is EAGVAQSPRYKIIEKRQSVAFWCNPISGHATLYWYQQILGQGPKLLIQFQNNGVVDDSQLPKDRFSAERLKGVDSTLKIQPAKLEDSAVYLCASSLNRDAKTDTQYFGPGTRLTVL.

This clonotype was picked up many times. The CDR3 protein is CSAIRPASTDTQYF. The CDR3, as DNA: TGCAGTGCTATCCGTCCAGCTAGCACAGATACGCAGTATTTT. V usage is TRBV20-1 and J usage is TRBJ2-3, with D unclear. The CDR3 has 14 amino acids. V was shortened by 4 bases and J by 0 bases, with 11 bases between the two germline ends. Germline lookup yields CDR1 DFQATT and CDR2 SNEGSKA (reference sequence).

This clonotype turned up a few times. The chain has TRBV28 and TRBJ1-2; 10 bases are shared with TRBD1. In germline, CDR1 is MDHEN, CDR2 SYDVKM. The CDR3 spans 15 residues. J lost 4 bases, V lost 5 bases, and 7 bases had no gene match. The CDR3 protein is CASSDDRGPLYGYTF. Here the CDR3 DNA reads TGTGCCAGCAGTGACGACAGGGGGCCGCTCTATGGCTACACCTTC.

This clonotype was seen more than once but under ten times. The V gene is TRBV7-9, the J gene TRBJ1-2; D may be TRBD1 (6 bases). Trimming cost V 5 bases and J 5 bases, with 15 bases left between them. The CDR3 contains 14 residues. Looked up from germline, CDR1 is SEHNR and CDR2 is FQNEAQ (reference sequence). DNA of the CDR3: TGTGCCAGCAGCCCTCCCGGGACATATTATGGCTACACCTTC. It is translated as CASSPPGTYYGYTF.

This clonotype was observed a handful of times. V usage is TRBV28 and J usage is TRBJ1-6; D is unresolved. Trimming left V 7 bases short and J 0 bases short, with 4 bases between. This CDR3 region has 13 residues. Germline V gene data show CDR1 as MDHEN and CDR2 as SYDVKM. CDR3 DNA: TGTGCCAGCACCCACTCCTATAATTCACCCCTCCACTTT. Protein sequence: CASTHSYNSPLHF.

The table lists this clonotype with a few counts. The V gene is TRBV6-2 or TRBV6-3, the J gene TRBJ1-3, with 7 bases lining up with TRBD1. The germline V gene has CDR1 MNHEY and CDR2 SVGEGT. Trimming removed 6 bases from V and 4 bases from J; junction bases left unmatched: 9. The CDR3 extends over 15 amino acids. CDR3 DNA sequence: TGTGCCAGCAGATCCCACAGGGGAGGAGGAAACACCATATATTTT. Translation: CASRSHRGGGNTIYF.

The V and J genes are TRBV7-9 and TRBJ1-1, with D maybe TRBD1 (6 bases). CDR3 length: 17 residues. Germline lookup yields CDR1 SEHNR and CDR2 FQNEAQ (reference sequence). Trimming stripped 5 bases from V and 0 bases from J, with 19 bases between. The CDR3 loop is CASSPSWGADMNTEAFF. In DNA, the CDR3 is TGTGCCAGCAGCCCTAGTTGGGGGGCGGATATGAACACTGAAGCTTTCTTT.

This clonotype has just a few counts. The J gene is TRBJ2-1, the V gene TRBV7-2; 13 bases map to TRBD2. The CDR3 is 15 amino acids. The V gene end was trimmed by 2 bases and the J gene end by 8 bases; junction bases not matched to a gene: 3. Germline V CDR1 and CDR2: SGHTA, FQGNSA. The CDR3 protein is CASSLRTSGSDEQFF. The CDR3 bases are TGTGCCAGCAGCTTAAGGACTAGCGGGAGCGATGAGCAGTTCTTC.

This clonotype occurred many times. This chain uses TRBV3-1 with TRBJ2-2, with D possibly being TRBD1 or TRBD2 (5 bases each). V shed 3 bases and J shed 4 bases, with 6 bases lying between them. This CDR3 has 13 amino acids. CDR1 and CDR2 (germline): LGHDT, YNNKEL (reference sequence). CDR3 nucleotide sequence: TGTGCCAGCAGCCAGGGGACCACCGGGGAGCTGTTTTTT. It translates to CASSQGTTGELFF.

V is TRBV6-2 or TRBV6-3 and J is TRBJ2-2, with D tentatively TRBD1 or TRBD2 (5 bases each). CDR1 is MNHEY, CDR2 SVGEGT, per germline. The CDR3 is 14 residues long. Trimming removed 2 bases at V and 1 base at J, with 5 bases between. The CDR3 is CASSYGGNTGELFF. CDR3 in DNA: TGTGCCAGCAGTTACGGGGGGAACACCGGGGAGCTGTTTTTT.

The V and J genes are TRBV20-1 and TRBJ2-1; 8 nucleotides align to TRBD1. The V gene's germline CDR1 is DFQATT and CDR2 SNEGSKA (reference sequence). The V segment lost 0 bases and the J segment 1 base; nucleotides outside the gene matches: 5. The CDR3 is made up of 16 amino acids. The CDR3 protein is CSARELGQGSYNEQFF. For the CDR3, the DNA is TGCAGTGCTAGAGAACTAGGACAGGGATCCTACAATGAGCAGTTCTTC.

The chain recombines TRBV6-1 with TRBJ2-1; 9 bases line up with TRBD1. V trimming: 7 bases; J trimming: 2 bases; junction bases outside the gene matches: 3. This CDR3 is 14 amino acids long. Germline V gene lookup returns CDR1 MNHNS and CDR2 SASEGT. As DNA, the CDR3 is TGTGCCAGCAAGACAGGGGGACCCTACAATGAGCAGTTCTTC. It yields the protein CASKTGGPYNEQFF.

The chain has TRBV27 and TRBJ2-1; 7 positions agree with TRBD2. V was clipped by 2 bases and J by 9 bases; unmatched bases: 4. The CDR3 is 13 residues long. The germline V gene has CDR1 MNHEY and CDR2 SMNVEV (reference sequence). The CDR3 sequence: CASSLAGEAEQFF. The DNA of the CDR3 is TGTGCCAGCAGTTTAGCGGGAGAGGCTGAGCAGTTCTTC.

This clonotype has ten or more counts. The gene calls are TRBV9 and TRBJ2-2; 9 nucleotides line up with TRBD1. The germline V gene encodes CDR1 SGDLS and CDR2 YYNGEE. After removal of 4 bases from V and 3 bases from J, the junction contained 7 bases not matched to a gene. CDR3 size: 16 residues. DNA of the CDR3: TGTGCCAGCAGCCCTGGAGGACAGGGGCACACCGGGGAGCTGTTTTTT. As protein: CASSPGGQGHTGELFF.

This sequence joins TRBV27 and TRBJ2-7; possibly TRBD1 or TRBD2 for D (5 bases each). CDR3 size: 15 residues. With 5 bases removed from V and 3 bases from J, the gap between germline ends came to 17 bases. Germline lookup yields CDR1 MNHEY and CDR2 SMNVEV (reference sequence). The chain's CDR3 is CASSTGTGVYYEQYF. The CDR3 bases are TGTGCCAGCAGTACCGGGACCGGGGTGTACTACGAGCAGTACTTC.

This clonotype was seen a handful of times. The gene calls are TRBV5-5 and TRBJ2-1; 12 bases map to TRBD1. The CDR3 spans 15 residues. Germline values: CDR1 SGHKS, CDR2 YYEKEE (reference sequence). V lost 2 bases and J lost 8; bases outside the gene matches: 5. The CDR3 spells CASSFPGTGGHEQFF. The CDR3 DNA follows: TGTGCCAGCAGCTTCCCCGGGACAGGGGGCCATGAGCAGTTCTTC.